Listed below are T cell receptor beta chains from one sample, sequenced in a study of blood T cell repertoires in COVID-19. Profiling relied on immunoSEQ multiplex PCR, and the TCRdb table lists in-frame clones only, not all of them. The sample records about 290,000 clones, approximately 88% being singletons. Sequencing used peripheral blood. The source is a woman aged 40 to 50 who had recovered from COVID-19. Both conserved end residues are part of each CDR3. D genes are given only for firm matches. Rows may omit the clone size; those that give it use once, few, many or a size class.

d_call,j_call,v_call,clone_size,cdr3_nt,cdr3_aa
NA,TRBJ2-1,TRBV12-3/TRBV12-4,NA,TGTGCCAGCCACAGGGGGGGGAATGAGCAGTTCTTC,CASHRGGNEQFF
NA,TRBJ2-6,TRBV18,once,TGTGCCAGCTCACCGGGCATAACTGGGGCCAACGTCCTGACTTTC,CASSPGITGANVLTF
TRBD2,TRBJ2-6,TRBV11-2,NA,TGTGCCAGCAGCCCTCGGGGGGATGGGGCCAACGTCCTGACTTTC,CASSPRGDGANVLTF
NA,TRBJ2-3,TRBV27,NA,TGTGCCAGCAGTGCAAACTTTATCCCCCTCACAGATACGCAGTATTTT,CASSANFIPLTDTQYF
TRBD2,TRBJ2-7,TRBV5-5,NA,TGTGCCAGCAGCTTGGCCGTAGCGGGAGGAAACTCCTACGAGCAGTACTTC,CASSLAVAGGNSYEQYF
TRBD2,TRBJ2-1,TRBV4-2,NA,TGTGCCAGCAGCCAAGGAGCGGGGGTCTCCTACAATGAGCAGTTCTTC,CASSQGAGVSYNEQFF
NA,TRBJ2-7,TRBV6-5,NA,TGTGCCAGCAGCCAGCCCGGGGGCTACGAGCAGTACTTC,CASSQPGGYEQYF
TRBD2,TRBJ2-4,TRBV14,NA,TGTGCCAGCGGGACTAGCGGGAGCTCGAGAGCCAAAAACATTCAGTACTTC,CASGTSGSSRAKNIQYF
NA,TRBJ2-5,TRBV5-6,NA,TGTGCCAGCAGCTTGGGGAGTGGGGGGAGAGAGACCCAGTACTTC,CASSLGSGGRETQYF
NA,TRBJ1-1,TRBV6-5,NA,TGTGCCAGCAGTCCAGCGACTGGGAACACTGAAGCTTTCTTT,CASSPATGNTEAFF
TRBD2,TRBJ2-3,TRBV5-1,NA,TGCGCCAGCAGCTTAACCCCGAGGGGCGGGGGAGGAGATACGCAGTATTTT,CASSLTPRGGGGDTQYF
NA,TRBJ2-1,TRBV29-1,NA,TGCAGCGTTGAAGATCCAAGAAGCAAGTACAATGAGCAGTTCTTC,CSVEDPRSKYNEQFF
NA,TRBJ2-3,TRBV5-4,NA,TGTGCCAGCAGCCCACAGGGTGAGGCAGATACGCAGTATTTT,CASSPQGEADTQYF
TRBD2,TRBJ2-3,TRBV6-1,NA,TGTGCCAGCAGTGTGACTAGCGGAGACAGCACAGATACGCAGTATTTT,CASSVTSGDSTDTQYF
TRBD1,TRBJ2-7,TRBV6-5,NA,TGTGCCAGCAGTCACGGGGACAGGAATTACGAGCAGTACTTC,CASSHGDRNYEQYF
TRBD2,TRBJ2-1,TRBV4-2,few,TGTGCCAGCAGCCAACTTGGGACTAGCGTCTACAATGAGCAGTTCTTC,CASSQLGTSVYNEQFF
TRBD2,TRBJ2-1,TRBV5-1,NA,TGCGCCAGCAGCTTGGTTGCGGGAGTAGCCTACAATGAGCAGTTCTTC,CASSLVAGVAYNEQFF
NA,TRBJ2-7,TRBV21-1,few,TGTGCCAGCAGCGACTGCCTACCCGTTTTCGGGACACCATCCTACGAGCAGTACTTC,CASSDCLPVFGTPSYEQYF
TRBD1,TRBJ1-1,TRBV10-3,NA,TGTGCCATCAGTGGGTTCTCGGACAGGGGCACTGAAGCTTTCTTT,CAISGFSDRGTEAFF
TRBD2,TRBJ2-1,TRBV29-1,few,TGCAGCGTTGACTTCGGGACTAGATCCCCCAATGAGCAGTTCTTC,CSVDFGTRSPNEQFF
NA,TRBJ1-6,TRBV6-1,NA,TGTGCCAGCAGTGCCCCGCCGGCGGGGCGGGATTCACCCCTCCACTTT,CASSAPPAGRDSPLHF
NA,TRBJ1-3,TRBV27,NA,TGTGCCAGCAGTTTAACGACTGGCGGCTCTGGAAACACCATATATTTT,CASSLTTGGSGNTIYF
TRBD1,TRBJ1-2,TRBV15,NA,TGTGCCACCAGCAGGTCCTTTGCGGGACAGCGATCTTTAACAAACTATGGCTACACCTTC,CATSRSFAGQRSLTNYGYTF
TRBD1,TRBJ1-5,TRBV15,NA,TGTGCCACCAGCAGGGACAGGGGCTTTCAGCCCCAGCATTTT,CATSRDRGFQPQHF
TRBD2,TRBJ2-7,TRBV3-1/TRBV3-2,NA,TGTGCCAGCAGCCCTAGCGGGAGTCCTTCCGAGCAGTACTTC,CASSPSGSPSEQYF
TRBD2,TRBJ2-3,TRBV9,NA,TGTGCCAGCAGCTTTGGACTAGCGACAGATACGCAGTATTTT,CASSFGLATDTQYF
NA,TRBJ2-2,TRBV27,NA,TGTGCCAGCAGATCCCCAGGAGGGGCCGGGGAGCTGTTTTTT,CASRSPGGAGELFF
NA,TRBJ1-3,TRBV25-1,NA,TGTGCCAGCAGTGAGTATACACAGAACTCTGGAAACACCATATATTTT,CASSEYTQNSGNTIYF
TRBD2,TRBJ2-2,TRBV6-4,NA,TGTGCCAGCAGTGAAACTAGCGGGAGGCCCCCCCCGCACGGGGAGCTGTTTTTT,CASSETSGRPPPHGELFF
TRBD2,TRBJ2-5,TRBV7-9,NA,TGTGCCAGCAGCTTACTAGCGGCCCGTGGGGAAGACCAGTACTTC,CASSLLAARGEDQYF
NA,TRBJ2-7,TRBV5-4,NA,TGTGCCAGCAGCTTGGGGTCAAGCCCCACCTACGAGCAGTACTTC,CASSLGSSPTYEQYF
TRBD2,TRBJ2-2,TRBV6-7,NA,TGTGCCAGCAGTTACCCGTCTCAGCGGGGGGAAACGTACACCCGTCCCGGGGAGCTGTTTTTT,CASSYPSQRGETYTRPGELFF
NA,TRBJ2-6,TRBV5-1,NA,TGCGCCAGCAGCCTAGGGGTTGCAGCGGGGGCCAACGTCCTGACTTTC,CASSLGVAAGANVLTF
NA,TRBJ2-7,TRBV7-6,NA,TGTGCCAGCAGCTTAGCTGCAGGGCCGTCCTACGAGCAGTACTTC,CASSLAAGPSYEQYF
TRBD2,TRBJ2-3,TRBV9,NA,TGTGCCAGCAGCGTAGATCTAGCGGGAGAGACGCAGTATTTT,CASSVDLAGETQYF
TRBD1,TRBJ1-2,TRBV5-6,NA,TGTGCCAGCAGCTTGTATAATATCCGTGGGACAGCGCATGGCTACACCTTC,CASSLYNIRGTAHGYTF
NA,TRBJ2-1,TRBV11-3,NA,TGTGCCAGCAGCTCACCACGGTACAATGAGCAGTTCTTC,CASSSPRYNEQFF
NA,TRBJ2-7,TRBV27,NA,TGTGCCAGCAGGAGGGGGTCCCCGGGCTACGAGCAGTACTTC,CASRRGSPGYEQYF
TRBD1,TRBJ1-5,TRBV27,once,TGTGCCAGCAGACAATCGACAGGGGCTAGCAATCAGCCCCAGCATTTT,CASRQSTGASNQPQHF
NA,TRBJ2-2,TRBV5-4,NA,TGTGCCAGCAGCTTACAGGGCATCGGGGAGCTGTTTTTT,CASSLQGIGELFF
TRBD1,TRBJ2-7,TRBV14,few,TGTGCCAGCAGTTGGGACAGGGGAACCTACGAGCAGTACTTC,CASSWDRGTYEQYF